Listed below are T cell receptor beta chains from one sample, sequenced in a study of T-cell memory formation after mild COVID-19. TCRdb re-called the 5' RACE reads through MiXCR, storing one row per CDR3 protein. The repertoire holds fewer than 450,000 distinct CDR3 sequences, 24% seen once, with 8.5% to 9% in the top ten. The specimen was PBMCs or a T cell subset sorted from them (not recorded which). Every receptor here comes from an adult woman who had mild COVID-19 (a few samples of this study predate the infection). Cell type and time point are not known. The CDR3 runs from the conserved cysteine through the conserved F or W. Each record gives: V gene, CDR3 length, J gene, CDR3 protein.

>TRBV12-3/TRBV12-4|16|TRBJ1-2
CASSPTSTGNHYGYTF
>TRBV29-1|12|TRBJ2-3
CSVDRGRDTQYF
>TRBV24-1|13|TRBJ1-2
CATSDGQGYGYTF
>TRBV19|15|TRBJ2-3
CASTLRRGLPDTQYF
>TRBV5-1|15|TRBJ1-4
CASSPGAGGNEKLFF
>TRBV5-6|12|TRBJ2-7
CASSEDGDEQYF
>TRBV20-1|13|TRBJ2-7
CSASRDRVYEQYF
>TRBV9|17|TRBJ2-3
CASSVAGLAGAADTQYF
>TRBV5-5|14|TRBJ1-2
CASSPIIANYGYTF
>TRBV7-8|14|TRBJ1-1
CASSLTGDDTEAFF
>TRBV19|14|TRBJ2-7
CASSIQGRYGEQYF
>TRBV28|13|TRBJ2-5
CASSRTGWETQYF
>TRBV7-8|17|TRBJ2-5
CASSLLTAGQYQETQYF
>TRBV6-2/TRBV6-3|16|TRBJ2-5
CASSYVVAEPQETQYF
>TRBV2|15|TRBJ2-7
CASSENRDREYEQYF
>TRBV19|14|TRBJ2-5
CASSPSGAQETQYF
>TRBV29-1|10|TRBJ2-5
CSATTTTQYF
>TRBV6-1|14|TRBJ2-1
CASSDRLAYNEQFF
>TRBV19|15|TRBJ2-3
CASSTRGWGTDTQYF
>TRBV28|15|TRBJ2-1
CASKPRRAPYNEQFF
>TRBV4-1|15|TRBJ2-3
CASSQEALLANTQYF
>TRBV7-6|14|TRBJ1-1
CASSFSGGFAEAFF
>TRBV19|15|TRBJ2-1
CASRLGLAGVNEQFF
>TRBV29-1|12|TRBJ1-2
CSVQDRHYGYTF
>TRBV7-8|14|TRBJ2-1
CASSLGPRANEQFF
>TRBV5-1|15|TRBJ2-5
CASSTGQPSQETQYF
>TRBV12-3/TRBV12-4|14|TRBJ2-3
CASTPGGKTDTQYF
>TRBV24-1|15|TRBJ2-1
CATSVLGGSGNEQFF
>TRBV20-1|13|TRBJ1-1
CSARSPVGTEAFF
>TRBV5-4|18|TRBJ2-2
CASSLGTSGSAKAGELFF
>TRBV11-2|13|TRBJ2-5
CASSLRGGGPQYF
>TRBV14|15|TRBJ2-3
CASSQVGAFTDTQYF
>TRBV4-3|15|TRBJ2-7
CASSQDELAGGEQYF
>TRBV5-8|16|TRBJ1-4
CASSFRTGQPNEKLFF
>TRBV19|14|TRBJ1-2
CASSTTGGATGYTF
>TRBV6-5|14|TRBJ2-7
CASSYSRGAYEQYF
>TRBV12-3/TRBV12-4|14|TRBJ2-1
CASSSPTTRWEQFF
>TRBV7-8|18|TRBJ2-3
CASSFGSGLIISTDTQYF
>TRBV6-5|16|TRBJ2-6
CASGHTGSSGANVLTF
>TRBV12-3/TRBV12-4|15|TRBJ1-2
CASSLVGGLGYGYTF
>TRBV24-1|18|TRBJ2-1
CATSDLKGNKWNRNEQFF
>TRBV5-4|16|TRBJ2-7
CASSPIGQGPLTEQYF